This TCR beta chain was observed in a study of PD-L1 blockade in urothelial cancer. Whole-study context: Atezolizumab was started by patients at some point between 2013 and 2014 at 1,200 mg intravenously every 3 weeks. Bladder-origin urothelial cancer in males covered about 90% of the 29 patients.

Profiling relied on immunoSEQ multiplex PCR, and the TCRdb table lists in-frame clones only, not all of them. The sample lists tens of thousands of clones, about 90% seen once, with under 2% in the top ten. The time point denotes: pretreatment peripheral blood. All patients carried locally advanced or metastatic urothelial carcinoma. CDR1 is SGHTA, CDR2 FQGNSA, per germline. V lost 3 bases to trimming and J lost 5 bases; unmatched junction nucleotides: 8. The CDR3 spans 15 residues. Study results and limitations: Pretreatment TCR clonality in blood under the median foretold superior survival.

Notes on this clone: Antigen: not known.

The source of this sequence is a man in his sixties with urothelial cancer. Sequences were derived from PBMCs, sampled around atezolizumab (anti-PD-L1) treatment. The chain combines TRBV7-2 with TRBJ2-7, with 9 bases that match TRBD2. CDR3 loop: CASSLNSGSFNEQYF. For the CDR3, the DNA is TGTGCCAGCAGCTTGAATAGCGGGAGTTTCAACGAGCAGTACTTC.